Listed here is a single T cell receptor (beta chain). The ends lost 0 bases at V and 9 bases at J; junction bases unmatched: 7. This CDR3 is built from 14 residues. Germline-derived CDR1 and CDR2 are SGDLS and YYNGEE. This specimen belongs to a study of cytomegalovirus exposure and HLA in healthy donors. Both 60 Vbeta primers and 13 Jbeta primers went into the PCR. The data were produced by immunoSEQ multiplex PCR, yet TCRdb's version contains in-frame clones alone and is incomplete. The table shows approximately 130,000 clones, with around two thirds occurring only once. Sequenced: PBMCs. This sequence originates from a human donor in good health. The genes are TRBV9 and TRBJ2-3, with 7 bases that match TRBD1. The CDR3 loop is CASSVEGAGGTQYF. In DNA, the CDR3 is TGTGCCAGCAGCGTAGAGGGGGCAGGGGGAACGCAGTATTTT.